Listed below are T cell receptor beta chains from one sample, sequenced in a study of blood T cell repertoires in COVID-19. TCRdb's copy holds only in-frame clones and misses some; the assay was immunoSEQ multiplex PCR. The sample lists about 72,000 clones, roughly 90% seen once, with approximately 4.8% in the top ten. Sequences were obtained from peripheral blood. Receptors were obtained from a woman between 55 and 75 years old with active COVID-19. Both conserved end residues are part of each CDR3. D genes are given only for firm matches. Part of the rows lack a size; the others show once, few, many or a class for expanded clones.

TRBV28	TRBJ1-5	-	TRBD1	CASREGQYQPQHF	TGTGCCAGCAGAGAGGGACAGTATCAGCCCCAGCATTTT
TRBV28	TRBJ2-7	-	-	CASRRTVYEQYF	TGTGCCAGCCGCCGGACAGTCTACGAGCAGTACTTC
TRBV29-1	TRBJ2-6	-	TRBD1	CSVGQGSQSSGANVLTF	TGCAGCGTTGGACAGGGCAGCCAAAGCTCTGGGGCCAACGTCCTGACTTTC
TRBV9	TRBJ2-1	-	TRBD2	CASSIGLAGGQAPYNEQFF	TGTGCCAGCAGCATCGGACTAGCGGGAGGGCAGGCCCCATACAATGAGCAGTTCTTC
TRBV9	TRBJ2-5	-	-	CASSVGGRGTETQYF	TGTGCCAGCAGCGTAGGAGGGAGAGGTACGGAGACCCAGTACTTC
TRBV5-3	TRBJ2-7	-	-	CARSSDWRDSLPYEQYF	TGTGCCAGAAGCTCTGATTGGCGGGACTCACTCCCCTACGAGCAGTACTTC
TRBV5-4	TRBJ2-7	-	TRBD2	CASSFPGLAGDEYF	TGTGCCAGCAGCTTCCCGGGACTAGCGGGAGACGAGTACTTC
TRBV5-4	TRBJ1-5	-	TRBD1	CASSLGTGSNQPQHF	TGTGCCAGCAGCTTGGGGACAGGGAGCAATCAGCCCCAGCATTTT
TRBV13	TRBJ1-3	-	-	CASSLARGRGPGGNTIYF	TGTGCCAGCAGCTTAGCGCGGGGGCGCGGGCCGGGTGGAAACACCATATATTTT
TRBV10-1	TRBJ1-1	-	-	CASSDQGGVNTEAFF	TGCGCCAGCAGTGACCAGGGTGGCGTGAACACTGAAGCTTTCTTT
TRBV9	TRBJ2-2	-	TRBD1	CASSVARTGLPTGELFF	TGTGCCAGCAGCGTAGCTAGGACAGGACTCCCGACCGGGGAGCTGTTTTTT
TRBV5-1	TRBJ2-5	-	-	CASSFGLIQETQYF	TGCGCCAGCAGCTTCGGACTGATCCAAGAGACCCAGTACTTC
TRBV2	TRBJ1-6	-	TRBD1	CASSRTGTGSSYNSPLHF	TGTGCCAGCAGCCGAACCGGGACAGGGAGCTCCTATAATTCACCCCTCCACTTT
TRBV6-4	TRBJ2-1	-	TRBD2	CASRGRGVAGLYNEQFF	TGTGCCAGCAGGGGACGAGGGGTAGCGGGACTCTACAATGAGCAGTTCTTC
TRBV2	TRBJ2-5	-	-	CASSERSGVGETQYF	TGTGCCAGCAGTGAGCGTTCGGGAGTAGGAGAGACCCAGTACTTC
TRBV11-2	TRBJ2-3	-	-	CASSYRGGTDTQYF	TGTGCCAGCAGCTACAGGGGAGGTACAGATACGCAGTATTTT
TRBV19	TRBJ2-2	-	TRBD2	CASSMRRLAGGGELFF	TGTGCCAGTAGTATGAGACGGCTAGCGGGAGGTGGGGAGCTGTTTTTT
TRBV6-5	TRBJ2-7	-	-	CASSYSRAASYEQYF	TGTGCCAGCAGTTACTCGAGGGCAGCATCCTACGAGCAGTACTTC
TRBV6-5	TRBJ1-2	-	-	CASSTGPYGYTF	TGTGCCAGCAGTACAGGGCCCTACGGCTACACCTTC
TRBV28	TRBJ1-1	once	-	CASRGRGAGIEAFF	TGTGCCAGCAGGGGTAGGGGTGCAGGGATTGAAGCTTTCTTT
TRBV21-1	TRBJ1-1	-	-	CASSAPGTGEAAFF	TGTGCCAGCAGCGCCCCCGGGACAGGGGAGGCAGCTTTCTTT
TRBV20-1	TRBJ2-7	-	TRBD1	CSASSSNSGQDLKQGQYF	TGCAGTGCTAGTTCTAGTAACTCTGGACAGGATCTTAAACAGGGGCAGTACTTC
TRBV10-3	TRBJ2-1	-	TRBD2	CAISDSGRGNEQFF	TGTGCCATCAGTGATAGCGGGAGAGGCAATGAGCAGTTCTTC